A selection of T cell receptor beta chains follows, all from one sample in a study of circulating and synovial CD4+ cells in juvenile arthritis. Method: immunoSEQ multiplex PCR; TCRdb's copy keeps in-frame clones and lacks some. The sample lists several thousand clones, roughly 79% seen once, with around 3.5% in the top ten. Sequences were obtained from CD4+ T cells from synovial fluid. The source is a human donor with juvenile idiopathic arthritis. The CDR3 runs from the conserved cysteine through the conserved F or W. D genes are given only for firm matches. Expanded clones get a size class; other rows say once, few or many, or leave the size out.

D gene: -
V gene: TRBV18
J gene: TRBJ2-7
clone size: few
CDR3 length: 14
CDR3 DNA: TGTGCCAGCTCCTTGGAGCAGTCATCCTACGAGCAGTACTTC
CDR3 protein: CASSLEQSSYEQYF

D gene: -
V gene: TRBV28
J gene: TRBJ1-5
clone size: few
CDR3 length: 15
CDR3 DNA: TGTGCCAGCAGCCCTGGGCTGAGGGCCAAACAGCCCCAGCATTTT
CDR3 protein: CASSPGLRAKQPQHF

D gene: -
V gene: TRBV6-1
J gene: TRBJ1-3
clone size: -
CDR3 length: 15
CDR3 DNA: TGTGCCAGCAGTGGGTATGAGGGATCCGGAAACACCATATATTTT
CDR3 protein: CASSGYEGSGNTIYF

D gene: TRBD1
V gene: TRBV15
J gene: TRBJ2-1
clone size: -
CDR3 length: 18
CDR3 DNA: TGTGCCACCAGCAGAGGGACAGGGGGCGGGAGGTCCTACAATGAGCAGTTCTTC
CDR3 protein: CATSRGTGGGRSYNEQFF

D gene: TRBD1
V gene: TRBV2
J gene: TRBJ1-6
clone size: -
CDR3 length: 14
CDR3 DNA: TGTGCCAGCAGTGGAACAGGGGGGAATTCACCCCTCCACTTT
CDR3 protein: CASSGTGGNSPLHF

D gene: -
V gene: TRBV6-5
J gene: TRBJ2-5
clone size: -
CDR3 length: 11
CDR3 DNA: TGTGCCAGCAGTACGAGAGAGACCCAGTACTTC
CDR3 protein: CASSTRETQYF

D gene: -
V gene: TRBV6-1
J gene: TRBJ2-3
clone size: once
CDR3 length: 12
CDR3 DNA: TGTGCCAGCAGTGACGGCACAGATACGCAGTATTTT
CDR3 protein: CASSDGTDTQYF

D gene: -
V gene: TRBV6-5
J gene: TRBJ2-5
clone size: -
CDR3 length: 13
CDR3 DNA: TGTGCCAGCAGTTACAGCTTACAAGAGACCCAGTACTTC
CDR3 protein: CASSYSLQETQYF

D gene: TRBD1
V gene: TRBV4-3
J gene: TRBJ2-6
clone size: few
CDR3 length: 19
CDR3 DNA: TGCGCCAGCAGCCAAGATCTGGCAGGGGGCGGCCCTGGGGCCAACGTCCTGACTTTC
CDR3 protein: CASSQDLAGGGPGANVLTF

D gene: -
V gene: TRBV30
J gene: TRBJ1-2
clone size: -
CDR3 length: 12
CDR3 DNA: TGTGCCTACGAGGTGGGGGGAGTTGGCTACACCTTC
CDR3 protein: CAYEVGGVGYTF

D gene: TRBD1
V gene: TRBV5-1
J gene: TRBJ1-4
clone size: -
CDR3 length: 15
CDR3 DNA: TGCGCCAGCAGCTTGGGACAGGGGTTTAATGAAAAACTGTTTTTT
CDR3 protein: CASSLGQGFNEKLFF

D gene: -
V gene: TRBV19
J gene: TRBJ1-1
clone size: few
CDR3 length: 14
CDR3 DNA: TGTGCCAGTAGTATAGGCGCCAGGGGCACTGAAGCTTTCTTT
CDR3 protein: CASSIGARGTEAFF

D gene: -
V gene: TRBV10-3
J gene: TRBJ2-5
clone size: -
CDR3 length: 15
CDR3 DNA: TGTGCCATCAGTGATGGCGGGGGCAACCAAGAGACCCAGTACTTC
CDR3 protein: CAISDGGGNQETQYF

D gene: TRBD2
V gene: TRBV28
J gene: TRBJ2-7
clone size: few
CDR3 length: 16
CDR3 DNA: TGTGCCAGCTCCGGGACTAGCGTACAGACGGGATACGAGCAGTACTTC
CDR3 protein: CASSGTSVQTGYEQYF

D gene: TRBD1
V gene: TRBV2
J gene: TRBJ1-6
clone size: -
CDR3 length: 14
CDR3 DNA: TGTGCCACCAAATCAGGGGGTGCGAATTCACCCCTCCACTTT
CDR3 protein: CATKSGGANSPLHF

D gene: TRBD2
V gene: TRBV18
J gene: TRBJ2-1
clone size: -
CDR3 length: 19
CDR3 DNA: TGTGCCAGCTCACCACCGTCTAGCGGGGGGACCCGTCAATACAATGAGCAGTTCTTC
CDR3 protein: CASSPPSSGGTRQYNEQFF

D gene: TRBD1
V gene: TRBV28
J gene: TRBJ2-5
clone size: -
CDR3 length: 16
CDR3 DNA: TGTGCCAGCAGCGCAATAGGACAGGGGGCTAGTGGGACCCAGTACTTC
CDR3 protein: CASSAIGQGASGTQYF

D gene: -
V gene: TRBV6-6
J gene: TRBJ1-1
clone size: -
CDR3 length: 14
CDR3 DNA: TGTGCCAGCAGTTACCGTAGCGGGGACACTGAAGCTTTCTTT
CDR3 protein: CASSYRSGDTEAFF

D gene: -
V gene: TRBV5-1
J gene: TRBJ2-5
clone size: -
CDR3 length: 12
CDR3 DNA: TGCGCCAGCAGCTTGGCCGAGGAGACCCAGTACTTC
CDR3 protein: CASSLAEETQYF

D gene: -
V gene: TRBV11-3
J gene: TRBJ1-6
clone size: -
CDR3 length: 13
CDR3 DNA: TGTGCCAGCAGCCGATCCTATAATTCCCCCCTCCACTTT
CDR3 protein: CASSRSYNSPLHF

D gene: -
V gene: TRBV14
J gene: TRBJ2-7
clone size: -
CDR3 length: 17
CDR3 DNA: TGTGCCAGCAGCCAAGATTATCCCCACAGGGCGCGGTACGAGCAGTACTTC
CDR3 protein: CASSQDYPHRARYEQYF

D gene: -
V gene: TRBV9
J gene: TRBJ1-2
clone size: -
CDR3 length: 12
CDR3 DNA: TGTGCCAGCAGCCTGAGTAACTATGGCTACACCTTC
CDR3 protein: CASSLSNYGYTF

D gene: -
V gene: TRBV4-2
J gene: TRBJ2-2
clone size: -
CDR3 length: 16
CDR3 DNA: TGTGCCAGCAGCCAACCAGGGGAAAGTTACACCGGGGAGCTGTTTTTT
CDR3 protein: CASSQPGESYTGELFF

D gene: -
V gene: TRBV27
J gene: TRBJ1-2
clone size: -
CDR3 length: 12
CDR3 DNA: TGTGCCAGCAGTCGGTGGGGGGAAGGCTACACCTTC
CDR3 protein: CASSRWGEGYTF

D gene: TRBD1
V gene: TRBV5-1
J gene: TRBJ1-2
clone size: -
CDR3 length: 15
CDR3 DNA: TGCGCCAGCAGCCAGACTTCCTCAGGGGGCTATGGCTACACCTTC
CDR3 protein: CASSQTSSGGYGYTF

D gene: -
V gene: TRBV9
J gene: TRBJ2-2
clone size: -
CDR3 length: 15
CDR3 DNA: TGTGCCAGCAGCGTCGATCCCGTTATGAGCGGGGAGCTGTTTTTT
CDR3 protein: CASSVDPVMSGELFF